Each of the 22 T cell receptor delta chains below was sequenced from the same sample in a study of γδ T cells in repeated Plasmodium falciparum infection (dated by TCRdb to about 2021). Library generation was performed with multiplex PCR. TCRdb records Illumina MiSeq as the sequencer. TCRdb called clones afresh from the public reads with CATT; identical DNA rows were later merged. The sample table holds roughly 93,000 delta-chain clones, of which roughly 0.9% were seen once. Approximately 9.6% of the sample goes to the ten largest clones. Vgamma9/Vdelta2+ and Vdelta2-negative gammadelta T cell populations were flow-sorted from peripheral blood mononuclear cells for bulk TCR repertoire analysis. The sequenced sample consisted of gamma-delta T cells from blood. These receptors were taken from a pool of human donors (malaria-infected and uninfected, not separated).

The sample holds a few counts of this clone. TCRdb records a much larger clone's protein for this DNA, with a difference at residue 3 that likely arises from a read error; the protein given is the translation of the DNA. The V call is TRDV2, the J call TRDJ1; 12 positions match TRDD3. In the absence of a J gene in TCRdb, the DNA was matched to germline to assign it here. Germline lookup yields CDR1 GEAIGNYY and CDR2 EKD. The CDR3 sequence is 19 residues long. The CDR3 reads CARITYWGIPSPYTGKLIF. CDR3 coding DNA: TGTGCCCGCATTACGTACTGGGGGATACCCTCCCCGTACACCGGTAAACTCATCTTT.

This clone was picked up a small number of times. With only one base between it and a far larger clone, this is likely a read error. Other DNA sequences in the same sample also yield this CDR3. This sequence joins TRDV2 and TRDJ1; 8 bases line up with TRDD3. This CDR3 has 18 amino acids. With V trimmed by 0 bases and J by 1 base, 12 bases remained unmatched. CDR1 GEAIGNYY and CDR2 EKD come from the germline V gene. The DNA for the CDR3 is TGTGCCTGTGACACCGTTTCCCGACTGGGGGGAGGCACCGATAAACTCATCTTT. Amino acids: CACDTVSRLGGGTDKLIF.

This clone showed up just a few times. This DNA's translation differs at residue 13 from TCRdb's protein, which comes from a much larger clone; a read error is likely, and the protein shown is translated from the DNA. The J gene is TRDJ1, the V gene TRDV1; perhaps TRDD2 as D (5 bases). TCRdb lists no J gene, so it was determined here by aligning the DNA to germline. Germline-derived CDR1 and CDR2 are TSWWSYY and QGS. CDR3 length: 16 amino acids. The CDR3 is CALGELCFLYTDRLIF. CDR3 bases: TGTGCTCTTGGGGAACTGTGTTTCCTGTACACCGATAGACTCATCTTT.

Note on this clone: This DNA's translation differs at residue 16 from TCRdb's protein, which comes from a much larger clone; a read error is likely, and the protein shown is translated from the DNA. The chain recombines TRDV3 with TRDJ1; perhaps TRDD2 as D (6 bases). Matching the DNA to germline supplied the J gene, which TCRdb does not give. V was cut by 3 bases and J by 10 bases, with 48 bases left in between. This CDR3 region has 22 residues. The germline gives CDR1 TVYSNPD, CDR2 GDNSRS (reference sequence). The CDR3 protein is CAFNHLLPPSVLSNIEGWRLIF. The CDR3 DNA reads as TGTGCCTTCAATCACCTTCTTCCTCCGTCGGTACTCTCAAATATCGAAGGTTGGAGACTCATCTTT.

This clone occurred a few times. A read error is likely here: a far larger clone is one base away. Other DNA sequences in the sample encode the same CDR3. The J gene is TRDJ2, the V gene TRDV1, with 11 bases lining up with TRDD3. As TCRdb names no J gene, one was assigned here on the basis of a DNA match to germline. The CDR3 is 26 residues long. CDR1 and CDR2 (germline): TSWWSYY, QGS. For the CDR3, the DNA is TGTGCTCTTGGGAACCCCGACTCGGATCATCGATGGGGGATACGCGATATAAAAGCTTTGACAGCGCAACTCTTCTTT. Translation: CALGNPDSDHRWGIRDIKALTAQLFF.

This clone occurred a few times. TCRdb lists the protein of a much larger clone for this DNA, which differs at residue 15, so this is likely a read error; the protein given here is translated from the DNA itself. The V call is TRDV1, the J call TRDJ1, with TRDD3 matching over 10 bases. TCRdb is silent on the J gene; assignment here came from matching the DNA to germline. The germline V gene has CDR1 TSWWSYY and CDR2 QGS. The CDR3 totals 18 residues. The CDR3 spells CALLPSYGGYGYTDELIF. As DNA, the CDR3 is TGTGCTCTCCTACCGTCCTACGGGGGATACGGGTACACCGATGAACTCATCTTT.

Concerning this clone: Given a far larger clone just one base away, this is likely a sequencing read error. The same CDR3 arises from other DNA sequences in this sample as well. The chain joins TRDV1 to TRDJ1, with 8 nucleotides matching TRDD3. The CDR3 extends over 22 amino acids. V lost 0 bases and J lost 0; bases outside the gene matches: 21. Germline values: CDR1 TSWWSYY, CDR2 QGS. The CDR3, as DNA: TGTGCTCTTGGGGAACTAAGGCTGACCTTCTGGGGGAAAACTAGCTACACCGATAAACTCATCTTT. Its translation: CALGELRLTFWGKTSYTDKLIF.

This clone came up a few times. An end of the junction does not agree with germline; a read error may underlie this. The CDR3 nucleotides are TGCGCTGGGGGACGAACTAGAGATAAACTCATCTTT. It specifies CAGGRTRDKLIF. The genes are TRDV3 and TRDJ1; 8 positions agree with TRDD3. No J gene is reported in TCRdb; it was inferred here by comparing the DNA with germline. Germline lookup yields CDR1 TVYSNPD and CDR2 GDNSRS (reference sequence). CDR3 length equals 12 residues.

This clone has only a few counts. A far larger clone is only one base removed, so a read error is likely. Distinct nucleotide sequences in the sample also encode this CDR3. The rearrangement uses TRDV2 and TRDJ1, with D possibly matching TRDD3 (5 bases). TCRdb gives no J gene; it was assigned here by matching the DNA to germline. Deletions cut 0 bases from V and 0 bases from J, with 37 bases between. Per the germline V gene, CDR1 is GEAIGNYY and CDR2 is EKD. The CDR3 is 24 residues long. DNA of the CDR3: TGTGCCTGTGACACCTTGCTAACACCGACTGGAGGTGACAGGTTCGGCTTGTACACCGATAAACTCATCTTT. This encodes CACDTLLTPTGGDRFGLYTDKLIF.

This clone was observed a few times. This likely came from a read error, as a far larger clone is one base away. The same CDR3 arises from other DNA sequences in this sample as well. The chain has TRDV1 and TRDJ1; possible D gene TRDD3, 6 bases. The CDR3 consists of 16 residues. The germline gives CDR1 TSWWSYY, CDR2 QGS. Trimming shortened V by 6 bases and J by 1 base, and 18 bases separated the two germline ends. CDR3 amino acids: CALGDLGDFITDKLIF. The CDR3 nucleotides read TGTGCTCTTGGTGATCTAGGGGATTTCATCACCGATAAACTCATCTTT.

Comments on this clone: The protein held in TCRdb is that of a much larger clone and does not match this DNA's translation at residue 10, likely because of a read error; the protein shown is translated from the DNA. V usage is TRDV2 and J usage is TRDJ1; 8 bases map to TRDD3. Germline V CDR1 and CDR2: GEAIGNYY, EKD. CDR3 length: 18 amino acids. The J segment lost 2 bases and the V segment lost 2 bases, leaving 15 bases of the junction unmatched. The CDR3 region has the DNA TGTGCCTGTGACAAGGCACTGGGGGGACATCGATGGACCGATAAACTCATCTTT. Translation: CACDKALGGHRWTDKLIF.

This clone has only a few counts. The translation of this DNA and the TCRdb protein of a much larger clone differ at residue 5, probably owing to a read error; the protein shown here is translated from the DNA. V usage is TRDV1 and J usage is TRDJ1, with 12 bases lining up with TRDD3. The CDR3 is made up of 18 amino acids. Losses at the gene ends were 4 bases for V and 0 bases for J; bases not matched to a gene: 9. Germline V gene lookup returns CDR1 TSWWSYY and CDR2 QGS. CDR3: CALGGPLGDTPYTDKLIF. The CDR3 nucleotides are TGTGCTCTTGGGGGCCCACTGGGGGATACCCCCTACACCGATAAACTCATCTTT.

Remarks on this clone: This DNA's translation and the protein TCRdb lists, from a much larger clone, do not match at residue 3, likely due to a read error; the protein shown is translated from the DNA. The chain joins TRDV1 to TRDJ1, with D possibly being TRDD3 (6 bases). TCRdb is silent on the J gene; assignment here came from matching the DNA to germline. CDR1 is TSWWSYY, CDR2 QGS, per germline. This CDR3 has 22 amino acids. In DNA form, the CDR3 reads TGTGCTTTTGGGGAACTTGGAGGGGACTTAGGTACTGGGAACTACCTTTCCGATAAACTCATCTTT. As protein: CAFGELGGDLGTGNYLSDKLIF.

About this clone: For this DNA, TCRdb reports the protein of a much larger clone, which diverges at residue 10, most likely from a read error; the protein presented here is translated directly from the DNA. This chain uses TRDV2 with TRDJ1, with 7 bases lining up with TRDD3. No J gene is reported in TCRdb; it was inferred here by comparing the DNA with germline. The CDR3 runs to 17 residues. The germline V gene encodes CDR1 GEAIGNYY and CDR2 EKD. The J segment lost 4 bases and the V segment lost 0 bases, leaving 13 bases of the junction unmatched. Here the CDR3 reads CACDTGRSTRGYDKLIF. DNA for the CDR3: TGTGCCTGTGACACCGGGAGGAGTACTAGGGGATACGATAAACTCATCTTT.

The table lists this clone with a few counts. The protein recorded in TCRdb matches a much larger clone and deviates from this DNA's translation at residue 10, suggesting a read error; the protein here is obtained by translating the DNA. The chain is built from TRDV2 and TRDJ1; 7 nucleotides align to TRDD3. TCRdb is silent on the J gene; assignment here came from matching the DNA to germline. The J segment lost 4 bases and the V segment lost 4 bases, leaving 14 bases of the junction unmatched. The germline V gene encodes CDR1 GEAIGNYY and CDR2 EKD. This CDR3 is 16 amino acids long. CDR3 in DNA: TGTGCCTGTGAGCGACTGGGGATATCTGCCCTCGATAAACTCATCTTT. Protein: CACERLGISALDKLIF.

This clone was counted a few times. The protein TCRdb lists belongs to a much larger clone and differs from this DNA's translation at residue 15, which points to a read error; the protein shown is made from the DNA. The J segment was not called; the V segment is TRDV2; TRDD3 is taken as the D call from the table, unchecked against the DNA. CDR1 GEAIGNYY and CDR2 EKD come from the germline V gene. The CDR3 is 17 amino acids. The CDR3 region is CACDTLLGPWDTRQVFF. The CDR3 coding sequence is TGTGCCTGTGACACCCTACTAGGGCCCTGGGACACCCGACAGGTGTTTTTC.

A word on this clone: TCRdb's protein, taken from a much larger clone, differs from this DNA's translation at residue 14, likely owing to a read error; the protein displayed comes from the DNA. V and J are TRDV1 and TRDJ1, with TRDD3 matching over 11 bases. The CDR3 contains 19 residues. V trimming: 8 bases; J trimming: 3 bases; junction bases outside the gene matches: 20. The V gene's germline CDR1 is TSWWSYY and CDR2 QGS. The CDR3 loop reads CALSLRPSYWGIGADKLIF. The CDR3 nucleotides read TGTGCTCTTTCCCTGAGGCCCTCTTACTGGGGGATAGGCGCCGATAAACTCATCTTT.

About this clone itself: The protein given by TCRdb reflects a much larger clone and differs at residue 13 from this DNA's translation, likely from a read error; the protein shown is the DNA's translation. The chain uses TRAV38-2/DV8 and TRDJ1, with D maybe TRDD3 (5 bases). Germline V CDR1 and CDR2: TSESDYY, QEAYKQQN. This CDR3 is 16 amino acids long. Here the CDR3 DNA reads TGTGCTTATAGGAGCGCGCCCTTATCCTGGGCCGATGAACTCATCTTT. Its protein is CAYRSAPLSWADELIF.

Details on this clone: A far more abundant clone sits one base away, making this likely a read error. Other DNA sequences within the sample encode an identical CDR3. The V call is TRDV2, the J call TRDJ1, with D uncertain. The J gene is absent in TCRdb and was assigned here via DNA matching to germline. Trimming took off 3 bases at V and 0 bases at J, with 22 bases between the two ends. Looked up from germline, CDR1 is GEAIGNYY and CDR2 is EKD. The CDR3 has 18 amino acids. The CDR3 reads CACDSLLTRTLDTDKLIF. The CDR3 nucleotides read TGTGCCTGTGACTCCTTACTCACACGGACACTCGACACCGATAAACTCATCTTT.

This clone was found a few times. A far larger clone is off by one base, so a read error is likely. Other nucleotide sequences in the sample specify the same CDR3. A V gene of TRDV1 was called, but no J gene was assigned; the DNA was not used to check the table's D call, TRDD3. Germline lookup yields CDR1 TSWWSYY and CDR2 QGS. The CDR3 runs to 17 residues. CDR3 sequence reads: CALGELRPLKGADKLIF. The DNA of the CDR3 is TGTGCTCTTGGGGAACTTCGTCCGTTAAAAGGCGCCGATAAACTCATCTTC.

This clone was observed a handful of times. The TCRdb record carries a much larger clone's protein, which differs from this DNA's translation at residue 23; a read error is the likely cause, and the protein listed here is the DNA translation. V gene TRDV2 was called; the J gene was not; the table's D call, TRDD3, was not checked against the DNA. The CDR3 sequence is 24 residues long. Germline V CDR1 and CDR2: GEAIGNYY, EKD. DNA for the CDR3: TGTGCCTGTGACACCCTGGCCCCCTCTCCTACGGCTGGGGGATCGTACACCGATGGTCATAAACTCACCTTT. This gives the protein CACDTLAPSPTAGGSYTDGHKLTF.

On this clone itself: For this DNA, TCRdb reports the protein of a much larger clone, which diverges at residue 12, most likely from a read error; the protein presented here is translated directly from the DNA. V gene TRDV2 combines with J gene TRDJ1; TRDD3 aligns across 11 bases. Here the J gene was assigned by germline matching of the DNA, as TCRdb has none. CDR3 length: 17 amino acids. J was trimmed by 4 bases and V by 4 bases; bases with no gene match: 13. Per the germline V gene, CDR1 is GEAIGNYY and CDR2 is EKD. The CDR3 spells CACDPLGDTIEDDKLIF. The CDR3 nucleotides read TGTGCCTGTGATCCGTTGGGGGATACGATTGAGGACGATAAACTCATCTTT.